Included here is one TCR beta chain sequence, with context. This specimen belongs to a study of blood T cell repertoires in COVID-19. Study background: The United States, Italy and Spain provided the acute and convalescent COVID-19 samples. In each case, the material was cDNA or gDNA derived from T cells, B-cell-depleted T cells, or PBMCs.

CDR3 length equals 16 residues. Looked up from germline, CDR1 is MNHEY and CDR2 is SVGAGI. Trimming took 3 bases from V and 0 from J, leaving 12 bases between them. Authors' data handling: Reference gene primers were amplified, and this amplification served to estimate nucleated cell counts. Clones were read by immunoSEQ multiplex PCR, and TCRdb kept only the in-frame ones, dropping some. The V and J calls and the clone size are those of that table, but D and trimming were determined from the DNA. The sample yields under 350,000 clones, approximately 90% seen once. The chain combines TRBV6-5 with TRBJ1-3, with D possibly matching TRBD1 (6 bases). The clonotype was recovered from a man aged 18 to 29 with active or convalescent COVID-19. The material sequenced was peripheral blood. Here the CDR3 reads CASSYSDRLSGNTIYF. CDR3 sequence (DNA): TGTGCCAGCAGTTATAGTGACAGGCTCTCTGGAAACACCATATATTTT.